A single sample is the source of the 3 T cell receptor beta chains below, sequenced in a study of cytomegalovirus exposure and HLA in healthy donors (dated 2017 in TCRdb). The library relied on the immunoSEQ multiplex PCR assay. A mixture of 60 forward primers for TCR Vbeta segments and 13 reverse primers for TCR Jbeta segments was used in the multiplex PCR. What TCRdb holds here is the immuneACCESS table cut down to in-frame rearrangements. Part of the clones is not present; checked against another copy, under half of the missing clones reflect an unresolved V gene, and the others are unexplained. This sample holds some 98,000 clones; about 81% were observed only once. Of the sample, roughly 1.4% falls within the top ten clones. Sequences were obtained from PBMCs. All receptors derive from a man aged 35-49 years in good health and CMV-seronegative.

This clone has only one observation. The chain joins TRBV4-2 to TRBJ2-2, with D unclear. This CDR3 is 15 amino acids long. With 5 bases removed from V and 5 bases from J, the gap between germline ends came to 15 bases. Germline V gene data show CDR1 as LGHNA and CDR2 as YNFKEQ. DNA for the CDR3: TGTGCCAGCAGCGCACCGTCCGGGTCGACCGGGGAGCTGTTTTTT. Translating it yields CASSAPSGSTGELFF.

V gene TRBV2 combines with J gene TRBJ1-4; TRBD1 agrees at 7 bases. Germline trimming cut 5 bases from V and 7 bases from J; bases unmatched to any gene: 7. The CDR3 is made up of 14 amino acids. Germline V gene data show CDR1 as SNHLY and CDR2 as FYNNEI. CDR3 nucleotides: TGTGCCAGCAGTAGTAACAGGGGCGGTGAAAAACTGTTTTTT. It specifies CASSSNRGGEKLFF.

The chain employs TRBV13 and TRBJ2-3; 13 bases agree with TRBD2. V shed 5 bases and J 3 bases; nucleotides not matched to a gene: 11. The CDR3 covers 18 residues. Germline CDR1 reads PRHDT; CDR2 reads FYEKMQ (reference sequence). The CDR3 is CASSPRLAGGLSTDTQYF. The CDR3 DNA is TGTGCCAGCAGCCCGAGACTAGCGGGGGGCCTATCAACAGATACGCAGTATTTT.